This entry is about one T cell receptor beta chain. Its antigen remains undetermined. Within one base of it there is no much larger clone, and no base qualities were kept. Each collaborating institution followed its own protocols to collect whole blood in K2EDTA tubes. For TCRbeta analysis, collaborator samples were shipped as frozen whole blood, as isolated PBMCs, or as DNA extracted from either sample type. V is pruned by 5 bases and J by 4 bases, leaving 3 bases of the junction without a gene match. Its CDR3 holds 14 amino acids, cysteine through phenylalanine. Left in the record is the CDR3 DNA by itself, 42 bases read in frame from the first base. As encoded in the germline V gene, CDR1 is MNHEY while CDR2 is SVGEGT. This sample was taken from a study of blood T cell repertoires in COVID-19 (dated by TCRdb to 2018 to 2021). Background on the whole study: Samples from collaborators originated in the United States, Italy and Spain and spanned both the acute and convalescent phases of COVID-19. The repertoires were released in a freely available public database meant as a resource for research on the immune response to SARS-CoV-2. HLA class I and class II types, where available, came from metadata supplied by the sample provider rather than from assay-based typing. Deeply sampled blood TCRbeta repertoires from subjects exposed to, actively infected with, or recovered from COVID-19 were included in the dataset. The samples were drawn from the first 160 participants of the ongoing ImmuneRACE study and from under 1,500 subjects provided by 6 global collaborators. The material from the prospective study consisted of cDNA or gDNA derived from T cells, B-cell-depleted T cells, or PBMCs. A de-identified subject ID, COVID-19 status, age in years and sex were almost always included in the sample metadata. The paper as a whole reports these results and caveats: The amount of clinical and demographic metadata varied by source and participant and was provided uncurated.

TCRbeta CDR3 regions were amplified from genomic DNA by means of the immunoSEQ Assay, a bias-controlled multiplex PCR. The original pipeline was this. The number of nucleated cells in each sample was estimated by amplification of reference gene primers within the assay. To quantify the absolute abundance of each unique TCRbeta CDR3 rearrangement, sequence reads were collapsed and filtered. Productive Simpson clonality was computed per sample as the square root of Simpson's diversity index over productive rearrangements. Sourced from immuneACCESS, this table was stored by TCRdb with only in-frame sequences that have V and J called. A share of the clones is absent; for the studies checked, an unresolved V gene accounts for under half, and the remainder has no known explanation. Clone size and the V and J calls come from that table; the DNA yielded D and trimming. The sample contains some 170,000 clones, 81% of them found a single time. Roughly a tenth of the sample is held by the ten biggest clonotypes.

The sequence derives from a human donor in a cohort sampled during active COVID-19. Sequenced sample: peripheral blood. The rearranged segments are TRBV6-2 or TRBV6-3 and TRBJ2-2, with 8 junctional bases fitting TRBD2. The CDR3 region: CASSVSGITGELFF. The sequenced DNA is TGTGCCAGCAGTGTTAGCGGGATCACCGGGGAGCTGTTTTTT.